The 27 T cell receptor beta chains presented below share a single source sample, sequenced in a study of blood T cell repertoires in COVID-19. Measured with immunoSEQ multiplex PCR; TCRdb has only the in-frame clones, and not every one. The sample lists 350,000 to 450,000 clones, about 89% occurring once. The sample was peripheral blood. All receptors derive from a woman aged 40 to 49 with COVID-19, enrolled during active disease.

The chain uses TRBV4-3 and TRBJ2-6; D might be TRBD2 (7 bases). This CDR3 is built from 18 residues. Germline lookup yields CDR1 LGHNA and CDR2 YSLEER. The V end was cut by 1 base, the J end by 0 bases, with 13 bases between. The DNA of the CDR3 is TGCGCCAGCAGCCAAGCGGGCGGGGGCCCCTCTGGGGCCAACGTCCTGACTTTC. Amino acid sequence: CASSQAGGGPSGANVLTF.

The chain has TRBV2 and TRBJ1-6; D unresolved. The ends were cut back, 0 bases at V and 8 bases at J, with 11 bases in the middle. Germline loops: CDR1 SNHLY, CDR2 FYNNEI. The CDR3 has 15 residues. CDR3 loop: CASSEAMLSYSPLHF. Written as DNA, the CDR3 is TGTGCCAGCAGTGAAGCGATGCTAAGCTATTCACCCCTCCACTTT.

This chain uses TRBV27 with TRBJ1-1; tentative D call: TRBD1 (5 bases). This CDR3 has 15 residues. V was shortened by 3 bases and J by 1 base, with 12 bases between the two germline ends. Germline V lookup: CDR1 MNHEY, CDR2 SMNVEV (reference sequence). For the CDR3, the DNA is TGTGCCAGCAGTTTGGGGCCAGCGGGGAACACTGAAGCTTTCTTT. Protein: CASSLGPAGNTEAFF.

This rearrangement joins TRBV29-1 to TRBJ1-6; TRBD1 matches 7 bases. Per the germline V gene, CDR1 is SQVTM and CDR2 is ANQGSEA. The CDR3 contains 13 residues. Losses at the gene ends were 6 bases for V and 13 bases for J; bases not matched to a gene: 12. The CDR3 reads CSVGDSSQRPLHF. The DNA for the CDR3 is TGCAGCGTGGGGGACAGCTCCCAAAGGCCCCTCCACTTT.

In DNA form, the CDR3 reads TGTGCCAGCAGCTTCTCTGGAAACACCATATATTTT. Amino acid sequence: CASSFSGNTIYF. V gene TRBV25-1 combines with J gene TRBJ1-3; D uncertain. Germline V CDR1 and CDR2: MGHDK, SYGVNS. The length of the CDR3 is 12 residues. V was pared by 6 bases and J by 0 bases, with 3 bases between.

The chain couples TRBV18 to TRBJ1-5; TRBD1 might be the D (6 bases). The CDR3 has 15 residues. Germline V gene data show CDR1 as KGHSH and CDR2 as LQKENI. V lost 6 bases and J lost 5, with 17 bases in between. This CDR3 is CASSPNGGGDQPQHF. The CDR3 nucleotides read TGTGCCAGCTCCCCAAACGGGGGGGGCGATCAGCCCCAGCATTTT. Based on the CDR3 plus reference TRBV18 and TRBJ1-5, the full variable domain is NAGVMQNPRHLVRRRGQEARLRCSPMKGHSHVYWYRQLPEEGLKFMVYLQKENIIDESGMPKERFSAEFPKEGPSILRIQQVVRGDSAAYFCASSPNGGGDQPQHFGDGTRLSIL.

The chain carries TRBV7-8 and TRBJ2-2; D is perhaps TRBD2 (6 bases). Trimming took 0 bases from V and 1 from J, leaving 12 bases between them. Germline V gives CDR1 SGHVS, CDR2 FQNEAQ. The CDR3 spans 17 residues. CDR3 region: CASSLAPGGGNTGELFF. CDR3 sequence (DNA): TGTGCCAGCAGCTTAGCTCCCGGGGGAGGGAACACCGGGGAGCTGTTTTTT.

The chain has TRBV14 and TRBJ1-6; TRBD1 might be the D (5 bases). CDR3 size: 15 residues. V was shortened by 1 base and J by 6 bases, with 10 bases between the two germline ends. CDR1 and CDR2 from the germline V gene are SGHDN and FVKESK. The chain's CDR3 is CASSQGQLGNSPLHF. The CDR3 DNA sequence: TGTGCCAGCAGCCAAGGACAGCTGGGTAATTCACCCCTCCACTTT.

The chain combines TRBV2 with TRBJ1-5; tentative D call: TRBD1 (6 bases). The CDR3 loop spans 15 amino acids. Trimming left V 4 bases short and J 0 bases short, with 10 bases between. Germline V gives CDR1 SNHLY, CDR2 FYNNEI. The CDR3 bases are TGTGCCAGCAGTGGGACAGCGTATAGCAATCAGCCCCAGCATTTT. Protein product: CASSGTAYSNQPQHF.

CDR3 loop: CASSQEGLLNTEAFF. CDR3 DNA sequence: TGCGCCAGCAGCCAAGAGGGGCTCCTGAACACTGAAGCTTTCTTT. This sequence joins TRBV4-3 and TRBJ1-1, with D maybe TRBD1 (5 bases). V gave up 0 bases and J gave up 0 bases, with 8 bases separating them. This CDR3 has 15 amino acids. The germline V gene has CDR1 LGHNA and CDR2 YSLEER.

In regard to this clone: Other DNA sequences in this specimen translate into the identical CDR3. V is TRBV30 and J is TRBJ1-3; D unresolved. The germline V and J ends were trimmed by 2 bases and 4 bases, with 6 bases remaining between them. Germline CDR1 is GTSNPN and CDR2 is SVGIG (reference sequence). The CDR3 runs to 12 residues. The CDR3 loop reads CAWSPSGNTIYF. The CDR3 DNA sequence: TGTGCCTGGAGTCCCTCCGGAAACACCATATATTTT.

This sequence joins TRBV10-3 and TRBJ2-7; TRBD1 aligns across 8 bases. The ends lost 3 bases at V and 3 bases at J; junction bases unmatched: 13. Germline V lookup: CDR1 ENHRY, CDR2 SYGVKD. CDR3 length: 17 amino acids. CDR3 bases: TGTGCCATCAGTGAACAGACAGGGGCCGCCTCCAACTACGAGCAGTACTTC. It specifies CAISEQTGAASNYEQYF.

The gene calls are TRBV12-3 or TRBV12-4 and TRBJ1-2, with D tentatively TRBD1 (5 bases). The CDR3 consists of 13 residues. The V end was cut by 7 bases, the J end by 3 bases, with 12 bases between. The CDR3 is CASTPATDYGYTF. The CDR3 coding sequence is TGTGCCAGCACCCCAGCGACAGACTATGGCTACACCTTC.

This rearrangement joins TRBV19 to TRBJ1-2; D remains unclear. Trimming removed 3 bases at V and 2 bases at J, with 7 bases between. In germline, CDR1 is LNHDA, CDR2 SQIVND (reference sequence). The CDR3 totals 13 residues. The CDR3 spells CASSMSGNYGYTF. CDR3 sequence (DNA): TGTGCCAGTAGTATGAGCGGGAACTATGGCTACACCTTC.

Here the CDR3 reads CASSSRQGAGELFF. CDR3 DNA: TGTGCCAGCAGCTCACGACAGGGCGCCGGGGAGCTGTTTTTT. The rearrangement joins TRBV7-9 to TRBJ2-2; 7 nucleotides agree with TRBD1. The germline gives CDR1 SEHNR, CDR2 FQNEAQ (reference sequence). There are 14 residues in the CDR3. Germline trimming cut 4 bases from V and 6 bases from J; bases unmatched to any gene: 5.

This clone was found a few times. The J gene is TRBJ2-2, the V gene TRBV4-3; TRBD1 might be the D (5 bases). The CDR3 has 18 residues. V was cut by 0 bases and J by 2 bases, with 16 bases left in between. Germline-derived CDR1 and CDR2 are LGHNA and YSLEER. CDR3 amino acids: CASSQEAPGRINTGELFF. The CDR3 bases are TGCGCCAGCAGCCAAGAAGCCCCAGGGCGTATAAACACCGGGGAGCTGTTTTTT.

The chain combines TRBV7-9 with TRBJ1-4; D is unresolved. The CDR3 extends over 15 amino acids. The V end lost 4 bases, the J end lost 6 bases, and 15 bases lay between the germline ends. CDR1 SEHNR and CDR2 FQNEAQ come from the germline V gene (reference sequence). In DNA, the CDR3 is TGTGCCAGCAGCTCTTCAGGATTTCTGGATGAAAAACTGTTTTTT. It specifies CASSSSGFLDEKLFF.

J is TRBJ2-3 and V is TRBV5-4; 7 bases line up with TRBD2. The CDR3 runs 16 residues. V lost 4 bases to trimming and J lost 2 bases; unmatched junction nucleotides: 10. Germline V gene lookup returns CDR1 SGHNT and CDR2 YYREEE (reference sequence). The CDR3 DNA reads as TGTGCCAGCAGCCTGCTAGCTAGCGGAACCACAGATACGCAGTATTTT. Translating it yields CASSLLASGTTDTQYF.

The chain joins TRBV5-4 to TRBJ2-1; TRBD2 matches 16 bases. Unmatched junction bases numbered 12, after V lost 4 bases and J lost 5 bases. There are 19 residues in the CDR3. Germline V lookup: CDR1 SGHNT, CDR2 YYREEE (reference sequence). The CDR3 region is CASSLRPGLAGGLDNEQFF. The CDR3 nucleotides read TGTGCCAGCAGCCTAAGACCGGGACTAGCGGGGGGGCTGGACAATGAGCAGTTCTTC.

This chain uses TRBV6-5 with TRBJ2-1; no firm D call. Germline values: CDR1 MNHEY, CDR2 SVGAGI. Trimming stripped 11 bases from V and 5 bases from J, with 16 bases between. There are 13 residues in the CDR3. The CDR3 coding sequence is TGTGCCGTCAATGGGCAGAACCACAATGAGCAGTTCTTC. As protein: CAVNGQNHNEQFF.

The V and J genes are TRBV18 and TRBJ1-3; 7 bases are a match to TRBD1. The CDR3 sequence is 15 residues long. Per germline, CDR1 KGHSH and CDR2 LQKENI. V shed 3 bases and J 4 bases; nucleotides not matched to a gene: 6. CDR3 residues: CASSPKGATGNTIYF. CDR3 coding DNA: TGTGCCAGCTCACCGAAGGGGGCGACAGGAAACACCATATATTTT.

The V gene is TRBV3-1 (or the pseudogene TRBV3-2), the J gene TRBJ1-1; possible D gene TRBD1, 5 bases. Germline-derived CDR1 and CDR2 are LGHDT and YNNKEL (reference sequence). The CDR3 has 15 amino acids. V dropped 4 bases and J dropped 1 base, with 13 bases sitting between them. CDR3 sequence reads: CASSRGWGGNTEAFF. The CDR3 coding sequence is TGTGCCAGCAGCCGAGGATGGGGGGGGAACACTGAAGCTTTCTTT.

The sample holds a few counts of this clone. The CDR3: CASSLVTGWEAFF. The CDR3 DNA follows: TGTGCCAGCAGCTTAGTAACAGGGTGGGAAGCTTTCTTT. The chain employs TRBV7-9 and TRBJ1-1, with D tentatively TRBD1 (6 bases). V was shortened by 1 base and J by 8 bases, with 11 bases between the two germline ends. The CDR3 totals 13 residues. Germline lookup yields CDR1 SEHNR and CDR2 FQNEAQ (reference sequence). Filled out from reference TRBV7-9 and TRBJ1-1, the complete variable domain reads DTGVSQNPRHKITKRGQNVTFRCDPISEHNRLYWYRQTLGQGPEFLTYFQNEAQLEKSRLLSDRFSAERPKGSFSTLEIQRTEQGDSAMYLCASSLVTGWEAFFGQGTRLTVV.

CDR3 loop: CASSQQGWDTQYF. CDR3 bases: TGTGCCAGCAGCCAACAGGGATGGGATACGCAGTATTTT. The rearrangement links TRBV3-1 (or the pseudogene TRBV3-2) to TRBJ2-3, with a weak D call TRBD1 (5 bases). This CDR3 contains 13 residues. Trimming shortened V by 2 bases and J by 6 bases, and 9 bases separated the two germline ends. CDR1 is LGHDT and CDR2 is YNNKEL in the germline V gene (reference sequence).

This clone was observed a handful of times. The chain joins TRBV27 to TRBJ2-7; D call uncertain. CDR1 and CDR2 from the germline V gene are MNHEY and SMNVEV (reference sequence). The germline V and J ends were trimmed by 6 bases and 3 bases, with 15 bases remaining between them. The CDR3 has 14 residues. DNA of the CDR3: TGTGCCAGCAGCCTAGGAGACTCTAACTACGAGCAGTACTTC. It encodes CASSLGDSNYEQYF.

The chain couples TRBV5-1 to TRBJ2-7, with TRBD2 identical over 7 bases. Trimming took 7 bases from V and 0 from J; bases not matched to a gene: 4. The CDR3 covers 13 residues. From germline, CDR1 is SGHRS and CDR2 YFSETQ. CDR3 loop: CASRLASSYEQYF. DNA for the CDR3: TGCGCCAGCCGACTAGCAAGCTCCTACGAGCAGTACTTC.

This clone was recorded only once. The identical CDR3 is also encoded by other nucleotide sequences in the sample. V gene TRBV5-1 combines with J gene TRBJ1-1, with a weak D call TRBD1 (5 bases). The V gene's germline CDR1 is SGHRS and CDR2 YFSETQ. CDR3 length: 14 amino acids. With 3 bases removed from V and 1 base from J, the gap between germline ends came to 10 bases. The CDR3 loop is CASSSAGQNTEAFF. Written as DNA, the CDR3 is TGCGCCAGCAGCTCAGCTGGACAGAACACTGAAGCTTTCTTT.